The T cell receptor (beta chain) under discussion was sequenced for a study of tumor and adjacent non-tumor tissue in lung cancer listed by TCRdb under 2018. Study-wide context: The cohort included roughly 11 adenocarcinoma, a couple of squamous cell carcinoma and 1 small cell lung cancer patients. Sequencing generated a total of approximately 130 million productive TCRbeta reads, averaging approximately 3.8 million reads per sample. More than 25 paired specimens, one tumor and one normal lung sample per patient, were profiled by TCRbeta CDR3 sequencing. The approximately 15 enrolled patients, of whom 10 were men and 5 were women, were aged about 31 to 80 years and were diagnosed with TNM stage I to III disease. The study compared bulk TCRbeta repertoires from lung tumor tissue and matched distant non-tumor lung tissue of about 16 lung cancer patients.

Only a few counts were recorded for this clonotype. There is no known antigen for this receptor. No much larger clone exists at a distance of one base, and base qualities are not known. Bulk unsorted tissue served as the source for RNA extraction, and RNA quality was assessed using a NanoDrop ND-1000 and an Agilent 2100. Newly diagnosed lung cancer patients without prior chemotherapy who had been admitted for thoracic surgery in China between August and November 2014 were enrolled as donors. Patients with previous radiotherapy or chemotherapy, or with another concurrent cancer, were excluded from the study. Surgical tissue pieces of about 1-2.1 cm3 were preserved in RNAlater solution and stored at -80 °C until use. Study-wide findings and limitations: Neither the sequencing platform nor unique molecular identifiers are mentioned in the methods. Because peripheral blood was not sequenced, blood TCRbeta repertoires in the lung cancer patients of the study were not examined. TCR diversity was significantly higher in younger patients, and higher tumor TCR diversity was associated with shorter overall and disease-free survival. Only 15 or so patients were included in the cohort, and the need for larger samples and more detailed clinical data was noted by the authors. The top 100 clones accounted for a significantly larger cumulative portion of the repertoire in normal lung than in tumor tissue. Tumor tissue showed significantly higher TCR diversity (inverse Simpson) than normal lung tissue, at around 450 vs 150 (P = 0.0075, Mann-Whitney U test).

Library preparation was by multiplex PCR. Sequencing was carried out with an Illumina HiSeq 2500. Following protocols modified from ARM-PCR, the researchers constructed TCRbeta libraries through three rounds of nested PCR with primers (Table S4). Before sequencing, PCR products of 200-500 bp were cut from the gel and purified using the QIAquick gel extraction kit. The authors processed their data as follows. Reads were cleaned using Trimmomatic, were merged into complete CDR3 sequences using FLASH, and were assigned to V(D)J germline segments using MiTCR. Clonal diversity was calculated as the inverse Simpson's index using VDJtools. A read counted as productive if the sequence was in-frame and lacked a premature stop codon. TCRdb redid the processing of the public reads, applying fastp at Q25 and MiXCR, and retained in-frame beta chains. Rows with one shared CDR3 protein collapse into an entry with the most common genes and DNA. The V and J calls were not made by the authors but by TCRdb's processing. In all, the sample holds more than 90,000 distinct CDR3 sequences, and about 70% of those were seen once. The ten largest clones add up to around 18% of the sample.

The CDR3 measures 14 amino acids from cysteine to phenylalanine. The CDR3 DNA has 42 bases and is translated from base 1. The germline V gene yields LGHNA for CDR1 and YNFKEQ for CDR2. The sequence came from a man between 60 and 75 years old with non-small cell lung cancer. The sample was lung tumor tissue. The chain was built from TRBV4-2 and TRBJ2-1, with no D gene named confidently. The CDR3 protein sequence reads: CPRSQIVIDNEQFF. The DNA reads as follows: TGTCCCCGCAGCCAAATAGTAATCGACAATGAGCAGTTCTTC.